This T cell receptor beta chain emerged from a study of blood T cell repertoires in COVID-19 (TCRdb year 2020). For the study in its entirety: The collaborator samples originated in the United States, Italy and Spain and spanned the acute and convalescent phases of COVID-19. A de-identified subject ID, COVID-19 status, age in years and sex were almost always included in the sample metadata. Deeply sampled blood TCRbeta repertoires from subjects exposed to, actively infected with, or recovered from COVID-19 were included in the dataset. The material from the prospective study consisted of cDNA or gDNA derived from T cells, B-cell-depleted T cells, or PBMCs. The samples were drawn from the first 160 participants of the ongoing ImmuneRACE study and from over a thousand subjects provided by 6 global collaborators. Where available, HLA class I and class II types were taken from metadata supplied by the sample provider and were not determined by assay-based typing. The repertoires were released in a freely available public database intended as a resource for research on the immune response to SARS-CoV-2. The research as a whole found: Clinical and demographic metadata were provided uncurated, with the amount varying by source and participant.

Collaborating institutions collected whole blood in K2EDTA tubes following their own protocols. For TCRbeta analysis, collaborators shipped samples in one of three forms: frozen whole blood, isolated PBMCs, or DNA extracted from either of those sample types. In the germline V gene, CDR1 corresponds to SGDLS and CDR2 to YYNGEE. The junction shows trimming of 0 bases on V and 8 bases on J, plus 14 bases between the germline ends. The CDR3 goes from the cysteine to the phenylalanine over 15 residues. Only CDR3 DNA is held: 45 bases, read in frame from base 1. Comments on this clone: Its recognized antigen is unknown. No quality values exist for individual bases; no much larger clone is one base distant.

TCRbeta CDR3 regions were amplified from genomic DNA by means of the immunoSEQ Assay, a bias-controlled multiplex PCR. Per the original workflow: Nucleated cell counts per sample were estimated from amplification of reference gene primers within the assay. To quantify the absolute abundance of each unique TCRbeta CDR3 rearrangement, sequence reads were collapsed and filtered. For each sample, productive Simpson clonality was calculated as the square root of Simpson's diversity index over productive rearrangements. The table comes from immuneACCESS by way of TCRdb, which keeps in-frame sequences with V and J called. Part of the clones is missing from these tables; in studies checked, under half for an unresolved V gene and the rest for unknown reasons. V and J calls and clone size are copied from that table; D and trimming were computed from the DNA. Across this sample there are tens of thousands of clones, with roughly 89% seen only once. The ten largest account for about 10% of the sample.

The sequencing sample was made of peripheral blood. The sequence was obtained from a man older than 75 with acute or convalescent COVID-19. The rearrangement joined TRBV9 to TRBJ1-4; a tentative D match to TRBD1 spans 5 bases. The CDR3 reads as follows: CASSVGGRADEKLFF. The sequenced DNA is TGTGCCAGCAGCGTAGGTGGCAGGGCCGACGAAAAACTGTTTTTT.